The 22 T cell receptor beta chains listed next were all sequenced from one sample in a study of T-cell memory formation after mild COVID-19 (TCRdb year 2021). The method was 5' RACE. The reads were generated on an Illumina NovaSeq 6000. Clones were called with MiXCR by TCRdb after fastp trimmed the public reads at Q25, and only in-frame beta chains were retained. Each record represents a unique CDR3 protein, reported with the most common genes and DNA among its rows. A total of roughly 300,000 distinct CDR3 sequences appear in this sample, 15% to 20% of them only once. 23% of the sample comes from the top ten. Input material: PBMCs or a T cell subset sorted from them (not recorded which). The receptor set was obtained from a man younger than 35 who had mild COVID-19 (a few samples of this study predate the infection). The sample titles of this study are shuffled in the database, so cell type and time point are left out; the donor was told from shared clones.

The chain links TRBV5-1 to TRBJ2-7, with 9 nucleotides matching TRBD2. Germline V gene lookup returns CDR1 SGHRS and CDR2 YFSETQ. The CDR3 is made up of 14 amino acids. V lost 0 bases and J lost 3; bases outside the gene matches: 1. In nucleotides, the CDR3 is TGCGCCAGCAGCTTGGGAGCGGGGGGCTACGAGCAGTACGTC. Amino acid sequence: CASSLGAGGYEQYV.

This chain uses TRBV7-9 with TRBJ2-7, with D perhaps being TRBD1 or TRBD2 (5 bases each). CDR1 and CDR2 (germline): SEHNR, FQNEAQ (reference sequence). This CDR3 region has 14 residues. The ends were cut back, 5 bases at V and 2 bases at J, with 13 bases in the middle. DNA for the CDR3: TGTGCCAGCAGCGGTTGGGACCGAGCCTACGAGCAGTACGTC. It yields the protein CASSGWDRAYEQYV.

This clonotype has just a few counts. The chain carries TRBV5-1 and TRBJ2-7, with 14 positions matching TRBD2. CDR1 and CDR2 (germline): SGHRS, YFSETQ. This CDR3 spans 16 amino acids. The trim removed 0 bases at V and 6 bases at J, leaving 5 bases unmatched. The chain's CDR3 is CASSLAGTSGGGEQYF. CDR3 DNA: TGCGCCAGCAGCTTGGCGGGGACTAGCGGGGGTGGCGAGCAGTACTTC.

V is TRBV7-9 and J is TRBJ2-3, with TRBD2 as a possible D gene (6 bases). The V gene's germline CDR1 is SEHNR and CDR2 FQNEAQ (reference sequence). With 8 bases removed from V and 5 bases from J, the gap between germline ends came to 14 bases. This CDR3 is built from 13 residues. DNA for the CDR3: TGTGCCAGCGACCGGAGGGGTGTAGATACGCAGTATTTT. It yields the protein CASDRRGVDTQYF.

This clonotype was seen ten or more times. The chain employs TRBV7-2 and TRBJ2-2, with D perhaps being TRBD1 or TRBD2 (5 bases each). From germline, CDR1 is SGHTA and CDR2 FQGNSA. The CDR3 consists of 15 residues. Trimming took 4 bases from V and 3 from J, leaving 12 bases between them. CDR3 in DNA: TGTGCCAGCAGCTCCCCGAAGGGACACACCGGGGAGCTGTTTTTT. Protein product: CASSSPKGHTGELFF.

This clonotype occurred a few times. This rearrangement joins TRBV5-1 to TRBJ2-1, with D unresolved. The ends were cut back, 3 bases at V and 5 bases at J, with 15 bases in the middle. Germline loops: CDR1 SGHRS, CDR2 YFSETQ. The CDR3 length is 15 residues. In DNA form, the CDR3 reads TGCGCCAGCAGCTGGAGCTTAGCTTCCGACAATGAGCAGTTCTTC. It yields the protein CASSWSLASDNEQFF.

In its sample, this clonotype was seen a few times. The chain uses TRBV13 and TRBJ2-2; weak D call: TRBD1 (6 bases). The V end lost 2 bases, the J end lost 0 bases, and 13 bases lay between the germline ends. CDR3 size: 17 residues. Germline V lookup: CDR1 PRHDT, CDR2 FYEKMQ (reference sequence). The CDR3 here is CASSLTRGDPNTGELFF. Written as DNA, the CDR3 is TGTGCCAGCAGCTTAACCAGGGGCGATCCGAACACCGGGGAGCTGTTTTTT.

This clonotype has just a few counts. J is TRBJ1-1 and V is TRBV5-1; no firm D call. The CDR3 sequence is 14 residues long. Germline CDR1 reads SGHRS; CDR2 reads YFSETQ. Deletions cut 0 bases from V and 1 base from J, with 7 bases between. CDR3 DNA: TGCGCCAGCAGCTTGGCTTGGCAGAACACTGAAGCTTTCTTT. This codes for CASSLAWQNTEAFF. The whole variable domain, remainder taken from reference TRBV5-1 and TRBJ1-1, is KAGVTQTPRYLIKTRGQQVTLSCSPISGHRSVSWYQQTPGQGLQFLFEYFSETQRNKGNFPGRFSGRQFSNSRSEMNVSTLELGDSALYLCASSLAWQNTEAFFGQGTRLTVV.

V and J are TRBV5-1 and TRBJ2-1; 7 nucleotides align to TRBD2. Trimming cost V 0 bases and J 0 bases; bases outside gene matches: 6. CDR1 is SGHRS, CDR2 YFSETQ, per germline. The CDR3 spans 17 residues. CDR3 bases: TGCGCCAGCAGCTTGGTTAGGTCGGGGGGCTCCTACAATGAGCAGTTCTTC. Translating gives CASSLVRSGGSYNEQFF.

This clonotype was seen only a few times. The gene calls are TRBV4-1 and TRBJ1-5; no firm D call. V was trimmed by 0 bases and J by 6 bases, leaving 9 bases between them. In germline, CDR1 is MGHRA, CDR2 YSYEKL. CDR3 length equals 14 residues. CDR3 nucleotide sequence: TGCGCCAGCAGCCAAGACTCCTCAGGTCAGCCCCAGCATTTT. Translated, it gives CASSQDSSGQPQHF.

This sequence joins TRBV28 and TRBJ2-1, with 7 bases identical to TRBD1. Trimming removed 11 bases from V and 0 bases from J; junction bases left unmatched: 7. Germline values: CDR1 MDHEN, CDR2 SYDVKM. There are 14 residues in the CDR3. CDR3 bases: TGTGCCGGAGCCAGGGGGAGCTCCTACAATGAGCAGTTCTTC. Amino acid sequence: CAGARGSSYNEQFF.

This clonotype was picked up a small number of times. The rearrangement joins TRBV10-3 to TRBJ2-4, with unresolved D. Trimming shortened V by 3 bases and J by 0 bases, and 12 bases separated the two germline ends. Germline V gives CDR1 ENHRY, CDR2 SYGVKD. CDR3 length: 16 amino acids. The CDR3 region is CAISEGQVEAKNIQYF. As DNA, the CDR3 is TGTGCCATCAGTGAAGGGCAGGTTGAAGCCAAAAACATTCAGTACTTC.

This clonotype was counted between two and nine times. The chain links TRBV20-1 to TRBJ1-3; no reliable D call. The CDR3 covers 12 residues. CDR1 and CDR2 from the germline V gene are DFQATT and SNEGSKA (reference sequence). V gave up 3 bases and J gave up 8 bases, with 11 bases separating them. DNA of the CDR3: TGCAGTGCTAGCAAGGGTCTGGACACCATATATTTT. It specifies CSASKGLDTIYF.

This sequence joins TRBV18 and TRBJ2-5; TRBD2 matches 9 bases. This CDR3 is 17 amino acids long. Trimming cost V 6 bases and J 1 base; bases outside gene matches: 12. Germline CDR1 reads KGHSH; CDR2 reads LQKENI. The DNA for the CDR3 is TGTGCCAGCTCCCGCGTTTGGGTAGCGGGGGTCCAAGAGACCCAGTACTTC. This translates into CASSRVWVAGVQETQYF.

Only a few counts were recorded for this clonotype. The chain carries TRBV20-1 and TRBJ2-7; 12 nucleotides align to TRBD2. The germline V gene has CDR1 DFQATT and CDR2 SNEGSKA (reference sequence). The trim removed 3 bases at V and 6 bases at J, leaving 9 bases unmatched. CDR3 size: 15 residues. The CDR3 is CSAREGLAGSPEQYV. For the CDR3, the DNA is TGCAGTGCTAGGGAAGGACTAGCGGGGTCACCCGAGCAGTACGTC.

The chain couples TRBV7-9 to TRBJ2-3, with D uncertain. Germline V gives CDR1 SEHNR, CDR2 FQNEAQ (reference sequence). This CDR3 spans 16 amino acids. Trimming left V 5 bases short and J 4 bases short, with 19 bases between. CDR3 residues: CASSQEWLPPADTQYF. The CDR3 DNA reads TGTGCCAGCAGCCAGGAGTGGCTACCTCCAGCAGATACGCAGTATTTT.

This clonotype turned up a few times. The gene calls are TRBV7-2 and TRBJ2-6; D gene unclear. Trimming stripped 5 bases from V and 4 bases from J, with 12 bases between. This CDR3 contains 15 residues. The V gene's germline CDR1 is SGHTA and CDR2 FQGNSA. This CDR3 reads CASSNALGGANVLTF. The CDR3 bases are TGTGCCAGCAGCAACGCATTGGGGGGGGCCAACGTCCTGACTTTC.

This clonotype was observed many times. The chain recombines TRBV4-3 with TRBJ1-2; TRBD1 agrees at 9 bases. Germline CDR1 is LGHNA and CDR2 is YSLEER. V trimming: 0 bases; J trimming: 5 bases; junction bases outside the gene matches: 7. The CDR3 covers 16 residues. As DNA, the CDR3 is TGCGCCAGCAGCCAAGACCCGGGACAGGGAATTTATGGCTACACCTTC. As protein: CASSQDPGQGIYGYTF.

Only a few counts were recorded for this clonotype. The genes are TRBV15 and TRBJ1-6, with D unresolved. This CDR3 has 13 residues. In germline, CDR1 is LNHNV, CDR2 YYDKDF (reference sequence). Trimming stripped 0 bases from V and 8 bases from J, with 5 bases between. The CDR3 here is CATSRDEDSPLHF. DNA for the CDR3: TGTGCCACCAGCAGAGATGAGGATTCACCCCTCCACTTT.

The chain joins TRBV27 to TRBJ2-1; 8 nucleotides line up with TRBD1. This CDR3 region has 16 residues. After removal of 3 bases from V and 9 bases from J, the junction contained 13 bases not matched to a gene. Germline CDR1 reads MNHEY; CDR2 reads SMNVEV (reference sequence). CDR3 sequence reads: CASSLPPGQGWREQFF. CDR3 coding DNA: TGTGCCAGCAGTTTGCCCCCTGGACAGGGATGGCGTGAGCAGTTCTTC.

This chain connects TRBV6-6 to TRBJ1-2; D call uncertain. Germline V gene lookup returns CDR1 MNHNY and CDR2 SVGAGI (reference sequence). The CDR3 runs to 12 residues. V was trimmed by 5 bases and J by 4 bases, leaving 8 bases between them. The CDR3, as DNA: TGTGCCAGCAGTCCGGCCACCTATGGCTACACCTTC. This sequence encodes CASSPATYGYTF.

The chain combines TRBV19 with TRBJ2-3; 9 bases are shared with TRBD2. The length of the CDR3 is 18 residues. The germline gives CDR1 LNHDA, CDR2 SQIVND (reference sequence). V trimming: 8 bases; J trimming: 5 bases; junction bases outside the gene matches: 20. CDR3 region: CASRVVLGRGGEEDTQYF. Written as DNA, the CDR3 is TGTGCCAGTCGAGTAGTGTTGGGGCGGGGGGGAGAAGAAGATACGCAGTATTTT.